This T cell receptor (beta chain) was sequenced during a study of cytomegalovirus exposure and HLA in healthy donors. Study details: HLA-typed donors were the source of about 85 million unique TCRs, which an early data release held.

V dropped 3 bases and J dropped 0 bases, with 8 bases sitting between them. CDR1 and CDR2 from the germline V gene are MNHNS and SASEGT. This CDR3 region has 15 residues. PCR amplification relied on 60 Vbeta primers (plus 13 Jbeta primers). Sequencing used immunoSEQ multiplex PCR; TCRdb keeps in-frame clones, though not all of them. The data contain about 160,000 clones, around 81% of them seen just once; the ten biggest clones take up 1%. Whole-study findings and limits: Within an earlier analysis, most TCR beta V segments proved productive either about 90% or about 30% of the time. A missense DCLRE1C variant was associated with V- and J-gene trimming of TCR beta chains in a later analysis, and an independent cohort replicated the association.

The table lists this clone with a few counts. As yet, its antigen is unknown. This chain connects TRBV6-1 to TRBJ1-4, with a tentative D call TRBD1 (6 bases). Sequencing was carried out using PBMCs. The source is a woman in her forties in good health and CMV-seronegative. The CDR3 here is CASSDRTATNEKLFF. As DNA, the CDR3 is TGTGCCAGCAGTGACCGGACAGCAACTAATGAAAAACTGTTTTTT.